This T cell receptor (beta chain) was profiled in a study of T cell responses to AZD1222 COVID-19 vaccine. J gave up 5 bases and V 4 bases, and 6 bases lay outside the gene matches. The CDR3 covers 14 residues. CDR1 SQVTM and CDR2 ANQGSEA come from the germline V gene. Generated by immunoSEQ multiplex PCR, the TCRdb table keeps only in-frame clones and is missing some. The top ten clones hold over 12% of a sample with about 56,000 clones, approximately 88% of them seen once. The chain is built from TRBV29-1 and TRBJ2-3; 10 bases map to TRBD2. Material: peripheral blood, obtained on day 0 of AZD1222 vaccination. The origin of this receptor is an adult in good health. The CDR3, as DNA: TGCAGCGTTGGGTCTAGCGGGAGATTAGATACGCAGTATTTT. Translating it yields CSVGSSGRLDTQYF.